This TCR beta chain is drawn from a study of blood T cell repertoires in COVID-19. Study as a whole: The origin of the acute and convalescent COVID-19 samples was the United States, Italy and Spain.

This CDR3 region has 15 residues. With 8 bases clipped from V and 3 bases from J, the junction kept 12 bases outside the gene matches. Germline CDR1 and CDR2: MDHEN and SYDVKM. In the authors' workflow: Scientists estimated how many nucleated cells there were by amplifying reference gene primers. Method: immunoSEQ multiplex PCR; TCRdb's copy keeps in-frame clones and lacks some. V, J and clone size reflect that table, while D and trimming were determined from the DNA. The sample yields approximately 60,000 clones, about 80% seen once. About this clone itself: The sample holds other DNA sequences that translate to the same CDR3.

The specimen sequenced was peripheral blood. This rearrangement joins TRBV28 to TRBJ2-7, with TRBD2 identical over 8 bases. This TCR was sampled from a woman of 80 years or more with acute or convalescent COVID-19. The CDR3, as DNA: TGTGCCAGCCGGGGGGGGCGGGAGAGGCTCTACGAGCAGTACTTC. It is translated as CASRGGRERLYEQYF.